This T cell receptor beta chain was documented in a study of metastatic and nonmetastatic thyroid tumors. Study-level background: Repertoires from blood and tumor or nodule tissue of malignant and benign thyroid patients were compared.

Study observations and caveats: Across blood and tumor, TCR beta diversity in malignant thyroid tumors was reportedly significantly higher than in benign nodules.

Authors' methods: Clinicopathological groups supplied CDR3 differences that were used to build a distant-metastasis classifier for papillary thyroid cancer. TCRdb re-processed the PCR reads through MiXCR. It is TCRdb's table, rather than the study itself, that gives the V and J calls and clone size. This table has thousands of clones, around 35% appearing once. In the case of this clone: Its target is not known.

J was trimmed by 6 bases and V by 1 base; bases with no gene match: 4. The CDR3 runs 14 residues. Germline lookup yields CDR1 GTSNPN and CDR2 SVGIG (reference sequence). Before thyroid surgery, none of the patients had received any treatment. This receptor was obtained from a female donor with papillary thyroid cancer or a benign thyroid nodule (not recorded which). Some clones in this sample may be carry-over from other donors' samples. Sequencing was done on a sample of adjacent normal tissue. This chain uses TRBV30 with TRBJ2-1; 9 positions match TRBD2. The CDR3 DNA sequence: TGTGCCTGGAGTGCAAGCGGGAGGTCCAATGAGCAGTTCTTC. Protein product: CAWSASGRSNEQFF.